The rows below give T cell receptor beta chains drawn from one sample of a study of OX40 agonist ivuxolimab in advanced cancers. TCRdb's table, derived via immunoSEQ multiplex PCR, lists solely in-frame clones and lacks some. The sample records roughly 70,000 clones, around nine tenths being singletons. The input for sequencing was CD4+ or CD8+ T cells sorted from blood, taken in a trial of the OX40 agonist ivuxolimab. These receptors all stem from an adult with an advanced solid tumor such as melanoma, head and neck, liver or kidney cancer. Both conserved end residues are part of each CDR3. Each record gives: D gene, clone size, J gene, V gene, CDR3 DNA, CDR3 protein. A D gene is named only where the DNA matches it firmly. Expanded clones are given a class, and other clones once, few, many or no size at all.

. once TRBJ1-6 TRBV19 TGTGCCAGTAGTGGGGAGGGGTTCAATAATTCACCCCTCCACTTT CASSGEGFNNSPLHF
TRBD1 few TRBJ1-2 TRBV7-9 TGTGCCAGCAGCCCCCTGGGACAGCTTAACTATGGCTACACCTTC CASSPLGQLNYGYTF
. . TRBJ2-6 TRBV11-2 TGTGCCAGCAGCTTAGAACACTCCGGGGCCAACGTCCTGACTTTC CASSLEHSGANVLTF
. once TRBJ1-5 TRBV28 TGTGCCAGCAGTTATATGACAGGTCCACGCCAGCCCCAGCATTTT CASSYMTGPRQPQHF
. . TRBJ1-3 TRBV6-5 TGTGCCAGCAGACAGGTTCGCTCTGGAAACACCATATATTTT CASRQVRSGNTIYF
TRBD1 . TRBJ1-1 TRBV18 TGTGCCAGCTCACCACGGGTGACAGGGGGCGGAGGCACTGAAGCTTTCTTT CASSPRVTGGGGTEAFF
TRBD1 . TRBJ2-3 TRBV5-5 TGTGCCAGCAGCCCAACCGGGACAGGGGGGCCAGATACGCAGTATTTT CASSPTGTGGPDTQYF
TRBD1 . TRBJ2-7 TRBV5-1 TGTGCCAGCAGCCCAGGGGGCAGGGCTGCCTACGAGCAGTACTTC CASSPGGRAAYEQYF
TRBD1 . TRBJ2-7 TRBV28 TGTGCCAGCAGCAAAAGGACAGGTTTCTACGAGCAGTACTTC CASSKRTGFYEQYF
. once TRBJ2-7 TRBV5-1 TGCGCCAGCAGCTTTAAGACAGCTTACGAGCAGTACTTC CASSFKTAYEQYF
TRBD1 . TRBJ2-3 TRBV19 TGTGCCAGTAGTATCGTGGGACAGGGTACAGATACGCAGTATTTT CASSIVGQGTDTQYF
. . TRBJ2-3 TRBV5-4 TGTGCCAGCAGCTTGATCCAAGATACGCAGTATTTT CASSLIQDTQYF
. few TRBJ1-2 TRBV23-1 TGCGCCAGCAGCCCGTCGGGGGGGGGCTATGGCTACACCTTC CASSPSGGGYGYTF
TRBD1 . TRBJ2-7 TRBV13 TGTGCCAGCAGACAAACGTCAGGACAGGGTTTCGACGAGCAGTACTTC CASRQTSGQGFDEQYF
. . TRBJ2-1 TRBV7-2 TGTGCCAGCAGCTTAGACTCATCCTACAATGAGCAGTTCTTC CASSLDSSYNEQFF
TRBD1 . TRBJ1-1 TRBV10-3 TGTGCCATCAGTGGCAGGGGGGGCACTGAAGCTTTCTTT CAISGRGGTEAFF
. . TRBJ1-3 TRBV7-8 TGTGCCAGCAAACTCGGGGGAAACACCATATATTTT CASKLGGNTIYF
. . TRBJ1-2 TRBV5-4 TGTGCCAGCAGCACCCTGACAGGATCCTATGGCTACACCTTC CASSTLTGSYGYTF
. . TRBJ2-3 TRBV15 TGTGCCACCAGCAGAGCAGGGGGGGGCGTAGTGGCAGATACGCAGTATTTT CATSRAGGGVVADTQYF
. . TRBJ2-1 TRBV25-1 TGTGCCAGCAAATTTCGGGTAGCCTACTCCTACAATGAGCAGTTCTTC CASKFRVAYSYNEQFF
TRBD2 . TRBJ2-1 TRBV5-8 TGTGCCAGCAGCCCTCGGCTAGCGGGAGGGCGAAATGAGCAGTTCTTC CASSPRLAGGRNEQFF
. once TRBJ2-1 TRBV6-4 TGTGCCAGCAGTGAGGAGGGGGCGGGTGAGCAGTTCTTC CASSEEGAGEQFF
. few TRBJ1-5 TRBV9 TGTGCCAGCAGCGTAGTGGGCCCTGAGCCCCAGCATTTT CASSVVGPEPQHF
. . TRBJ2-1 TRBV7-2 TGTGCCAGCAGCTTAGCTAAAGGACTACCCTACAATGAGCAGTTCTTC CASSLAKGLPYNEQFF
TRBD1 . TRBJ2-7 TRBV28 TGTGCCAGCAGACAGGGGGACTACGAGCAGTACTTC CASRQGDYEQYF
. . TRBJ2-7 TRBV2 TGTGCCAGCAGCACCGGGACGGACCCCTACGAGCAGTACTTC CASSTGTDPYEQYF
. . TRBJ2-1 TRBV5-5 TGTGCCAGCAGCTTGGGAAGGGGCTATTCCTACAATGAGCAGTTCTTC CASSLGRGYSYNEQFF
. . TRBJ1-1 TRBV5-1 TGCGCCAGCAGCGCCGTTGGGGGTTGGACTGAAGCTTTCTTT CASSAVGGWTEAFF
. . TRBJ1-4 TRBV19 TGTGCCAGTAGTATAGTGGAGGGCGACCTTTTGTTCCCGGGAAAACTGTTTTTT CASSIVEGDLLFPGKLFF
TRBD2 . TRBJ2-2 TRBV6-4 TGTGCCAGCAGTGACAGCACTAGCGCCGCCGGGGAGCTGTTTTTT CASSDSTSAAGELFF
. . TRBJ2-1 TRBV2 TGTGCCAGCAGTCCGGACGCGCCGCGGGCGAATGAGCAGTTCTTC CASSPDAPRANEQFF
TRBD1 once TRBJ1-1 TRBV6-1 TGTGCCAGCAATCTGGACAGGGCGAACACTGAAGCTTTCTTT CASNLDRANTEAFF
. once TRBJ2-4 TRBV4-1 TGCGCCAGCAGCCAATCGGACAGTCCGAACATTCAGTACTTC CASSQSDSPNIQYF
. . TRBJ1-5 TRBV2 TGTGCCAGCAGTGACGACCGGAATCAGCCCCAGCATTTT CASSDDRNQPQHF
. . TRBJ2-5 TRBV19 TGTGCCAGTAGTATAGGAGGGTCCCAAGAGACCCAGTACTTC CASSIGGSQETQYF
TRBD1 . TRBJ2-7 TRBV14 TGTGCCAGCAGCGGGACAGGCTCCTACGAGCAGTACTTC CASSGTGSYEQYF
. . TRBJ2-5 TRBV15 TGTGCCACCAGCAGAGATCGGAACCCGGTCCCCCAGTACTTC CATSRDRNPVPQYF
. once TRBJ2-7 TRBV10-3 TGTGCCATCAGTGGGGTTGGTATCCACGAGCAGTACTTC CAISGVGIHEQYF
. . TRBJ1-1 TRBV4-3 TGCGCCAGCAGCCAAGATCTGAGGTTGAACACTGAAGCTTTCTTT CASSQDLRLNTEAFF
. . TRBJ1-6 TRBV7-2 TGTGCCAGCAGCTTAGGGCGGGGGGAAGGGGCCCTCCACTTT CASSLGRGEGALHF
. . TRBJ2-7 TRBV21-1 TGTGCCAGCAGCAAAGGCTCTTACTGGGACCCACTATACGAGCAGTACTTC CASSKGSYWDPLYEQYF
. . TRBJ1-2 TRBV6-1 TGTGCCAGCAGTGAGGGGGGGGTCTCCCCGTCTGGCTACACCTTC CASSEGGVSPSGYTF
. . TRBJ2-3 TRBV20-1 TGCAGTGCTAGATCCCGAGATACGCAGTATTTT CSARSRDTQYF
. . TRBJ2-2 TRBV7-3 TGTGCCAGCAGCTTAAGGACTACCGGGGAGCTGTTTTTT CASSLRTTGELFF
. . TRBJ2-2 TRBV7-2 TGTGCCAGCAGGAGGAACACCGGGGAGCTGTTTTTT CASRRNTGELFF
. . TRBJ1-6 TRBV21-1 TGTGCCAGCAGCAAAGGGACCCGGGGCCCCGAAAATTCACCCCTCCACTTT CASSKGTRGPENSPLHF
TRBD2 . TRBJ2-5 TRBV19 TGTGCCAGTAGTATTGCGAGCGGGAGAGAGACCCAGTACTTC CASSIASGRETQYF
. . TRBJ2-1 TRBV2 TGTGCCAGCAGTGAAAGCCAGATCTCCTACAATGAGCAGTTCTTC CASSESQISYNEQFF
. . TRBJ2-7 TRBV19 TGTGCCAGTAGTATCGGGGAATACAACGAGCAGTACTTC CASSIGEYNEQYF
. . TRBJ2-7 TRBV15 TGTGCCACCAGGGTCCGGGGATCCGGCGAGCAGTACTTC CATRVRGSGEQYF
. . TRBJ1-4 TRBV10-3 TGTGCCATCAGTGAGGGGTCAACTAATGAAAAACTGTTTTTT CAISEGSTNEKLFF
. . TRBJ1-5 TRBV10-3 TGTGCCATCAGGGACTGGGGGGTTGATCAGCCCCAGCATTTT CAIRDWGVDQPQHF
TRBD1 . TRBJ1-1 TRBV7-9 TGTGCCAGCAGCTTAAACACAGGGGCGAACACTGAAGCTTTCTTT CASSLNTGANTEAFF
. . TRBJ2-2 TRBV11-3 TGTGCCAGCAGCTTTTTCGCCGGGGAGCTGTTTTTT CASSFFAGELFF
. . TRBJ2-3 TRBV27 TGTGCCAGCAGTTTATCGGCCCCGGCGCTAAGCACAGATACGCAGTATTTT CASSLSAPALSTDTQYF